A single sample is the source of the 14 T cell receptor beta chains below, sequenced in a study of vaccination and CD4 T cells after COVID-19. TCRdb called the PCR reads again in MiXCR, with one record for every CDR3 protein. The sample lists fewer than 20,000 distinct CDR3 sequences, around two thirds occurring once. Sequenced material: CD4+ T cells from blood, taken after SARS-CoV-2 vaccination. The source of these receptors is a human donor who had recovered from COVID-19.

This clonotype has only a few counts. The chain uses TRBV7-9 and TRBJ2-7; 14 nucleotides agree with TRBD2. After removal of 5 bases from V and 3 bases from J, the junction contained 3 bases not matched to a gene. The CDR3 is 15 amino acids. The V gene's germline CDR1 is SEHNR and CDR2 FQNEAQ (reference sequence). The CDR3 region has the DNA TGTGCCAGCAGCCGTGGGACTAGCGGGGGCTACGAGCAGTACTTC. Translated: CASSRGTSGGYEQYF.

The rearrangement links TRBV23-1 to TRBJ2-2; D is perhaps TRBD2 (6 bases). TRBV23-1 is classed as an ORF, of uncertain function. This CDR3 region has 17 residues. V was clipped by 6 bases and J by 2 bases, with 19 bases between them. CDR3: CASSKFTGEANTGELFF. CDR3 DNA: TGCGCCAGCAGCAAATTTACGGGAGAGGCAAACACCGGGGAGCTGTTTTTT.

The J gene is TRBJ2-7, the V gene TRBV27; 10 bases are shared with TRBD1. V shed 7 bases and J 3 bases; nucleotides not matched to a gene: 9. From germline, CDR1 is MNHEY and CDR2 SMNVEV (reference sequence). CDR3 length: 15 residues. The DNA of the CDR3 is TGTGCCAGCACCGCTGCCGGGACAGGGGACTACGAGCAGTACTTC. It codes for CASTAAGTGDYEQYF.

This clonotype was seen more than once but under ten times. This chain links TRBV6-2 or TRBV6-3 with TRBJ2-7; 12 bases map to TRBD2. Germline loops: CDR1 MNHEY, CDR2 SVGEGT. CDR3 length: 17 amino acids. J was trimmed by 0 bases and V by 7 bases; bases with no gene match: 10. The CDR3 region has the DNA TGTGCCAGCAAGAGGGGACTAGCGGGTATAAGCTCCTACGAGCAGTACTTC. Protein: CASKRGLAGISSYEQYF.

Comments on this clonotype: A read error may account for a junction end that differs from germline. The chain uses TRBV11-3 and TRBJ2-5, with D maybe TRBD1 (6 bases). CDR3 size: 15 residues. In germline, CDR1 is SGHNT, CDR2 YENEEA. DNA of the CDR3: TGTGCCAACAGCTCAAGACAGGACCCCGGGGAGACCCAGTACTTC. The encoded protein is CANSSRQDPGETQYF.

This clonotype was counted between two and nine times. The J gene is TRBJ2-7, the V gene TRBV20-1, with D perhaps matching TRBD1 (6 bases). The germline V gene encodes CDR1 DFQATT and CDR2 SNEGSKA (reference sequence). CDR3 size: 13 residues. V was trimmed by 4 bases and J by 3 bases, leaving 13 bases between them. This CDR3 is CSAIAGAGYEQYF. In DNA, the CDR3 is TGCAGTGCTATAGCAGGGGCGGGCTACGAGCAGTACTTC.

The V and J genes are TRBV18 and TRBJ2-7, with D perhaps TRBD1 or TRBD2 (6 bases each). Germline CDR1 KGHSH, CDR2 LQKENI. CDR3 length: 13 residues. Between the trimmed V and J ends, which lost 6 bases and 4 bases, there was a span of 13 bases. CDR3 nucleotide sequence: TGTGCCAGCTCGCCGAGGGGGGCGTACGAGCAGTACTTC. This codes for CASSPRGAYEQYF.

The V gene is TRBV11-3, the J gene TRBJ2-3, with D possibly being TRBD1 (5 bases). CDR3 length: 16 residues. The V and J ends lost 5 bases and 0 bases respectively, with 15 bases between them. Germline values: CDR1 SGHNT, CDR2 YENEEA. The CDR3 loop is CASSPGSRTSTDTQYF. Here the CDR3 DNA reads TGTGCCAGCAGCCCAGGGTCGCGAACAAGCACAGATACGCAGTATTTT.

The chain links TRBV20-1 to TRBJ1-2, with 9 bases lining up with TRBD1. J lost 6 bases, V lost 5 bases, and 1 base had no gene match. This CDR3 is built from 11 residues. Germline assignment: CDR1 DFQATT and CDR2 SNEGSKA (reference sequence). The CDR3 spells CSARTGDGYTF. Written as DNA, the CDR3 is TGCAGTGCTCGGACAGGGGATGGCTACACCTTC.

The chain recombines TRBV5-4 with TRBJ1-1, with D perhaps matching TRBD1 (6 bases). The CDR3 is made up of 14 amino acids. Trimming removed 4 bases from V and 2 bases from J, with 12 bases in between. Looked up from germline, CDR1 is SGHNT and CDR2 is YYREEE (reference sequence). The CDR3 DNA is TGTGCCAGCAGCCCCAGGACAGCAAACACTGAAGCTTTCTTT. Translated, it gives CASSPRTANTEAFF.

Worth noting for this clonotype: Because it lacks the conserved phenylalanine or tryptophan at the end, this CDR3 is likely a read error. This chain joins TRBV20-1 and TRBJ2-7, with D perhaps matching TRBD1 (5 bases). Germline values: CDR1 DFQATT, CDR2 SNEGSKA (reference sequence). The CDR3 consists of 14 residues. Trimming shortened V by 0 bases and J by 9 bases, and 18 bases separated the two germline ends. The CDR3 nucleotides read TGCAGTGCTAGAGATGGGGCTAGTAGTCGTAGGCAGTACTAC. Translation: CSARDGASSRRQYY.

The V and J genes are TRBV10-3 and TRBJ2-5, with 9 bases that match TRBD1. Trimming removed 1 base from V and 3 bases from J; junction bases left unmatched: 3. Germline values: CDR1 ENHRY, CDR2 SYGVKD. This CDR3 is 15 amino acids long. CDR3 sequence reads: CAISEYGQGKETQYF. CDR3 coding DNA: TGTGCCATCAGTGAGTACGGACAGGGGAAAGAGACCCAGTACTTC.

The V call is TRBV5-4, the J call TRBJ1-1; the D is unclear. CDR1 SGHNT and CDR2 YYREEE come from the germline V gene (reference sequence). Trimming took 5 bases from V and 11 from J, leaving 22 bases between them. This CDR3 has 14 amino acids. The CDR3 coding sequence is TGTGCCAGCAGATTATCCGGGAGCGGTAAAGGCGCTTTCTTT. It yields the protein CASRLSGSGKGAFF.

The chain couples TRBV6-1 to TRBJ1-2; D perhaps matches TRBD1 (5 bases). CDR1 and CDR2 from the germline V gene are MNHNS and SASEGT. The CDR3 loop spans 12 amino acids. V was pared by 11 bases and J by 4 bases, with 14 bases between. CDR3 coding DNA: TGTGCCGCTGCGGGACGCTCCTATGGCTACACCTTC. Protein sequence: CAAAGRSYGYTF.